Below, 24 T cell receptor beta chains from the same sample are listed, as sequenced in a study of T cell responses to AZD1222 COVID-19 vaccine. Libraries were prepared by immunoSEQ multiplex PCR; TCRdb keeps only in-frame clonotypes and omits some of them. The sample records 180,000 or so clones, approximately 91% being singletons. Sequenced here: peripheral blood, sampled 28 days after the second AZD1222 dose. Receptors originate from an adult who received the AZD1222 COVID-19 vaccine.

The chain's CDR3 is CASSPGQINSPLHF. Written as DNA, the CDR3 is TGTGCCAGCAGTCCGGGACAAATTAATTCACCCCTCCACTTT. The chain has TRBV7-9 and TRBJ1-6, with D perhaps TRBD1 (6 bases). Trimming stripped 6 bases from V and 6 bases from J, with 12 bases between. CDR3 size: 14 residues. The germline V gene has CDR1 SEHNR and CDR2 FQNEAQ (reference sequence).

The J gene is TRBJ1-2, the V gene TRBV6-6; D gene ambiguous. CDR1 is MNHNY, CDR2 SVGAGI, per germline (reference sequence). V was clipped by 4 bases and J by 4 bases, with 13 bases between them. This CDR3 is 14 amino acids long. The DNA of the CDR3 is TGTGCCAGCAGTTCTTTAACAGAGCTCTATGGCTACACCTTC. Protein sequence: CASSSLTELYGYTF.

The J gene is TRBJ2-7, the V gene TRBV27; D not certain. V lost 5 bases, J lost 2 bases, and 7 bases lay in between. Germline CDR1 MNHEY, CDR2 SMNVEV (reference sequence). CDR3 size: 12 residues. As DNA, the CDR3 is TGTGCCAGCAGTACAGATACCTACGAGCAGTACTTC. Translation gives CASSTDTYEQYF.

The chain carries TRBV5-1 and TRBJ1-2, with D uncertain. Germline lookup yields CDR1 SGHRS and CDR2 YFSETQ. The CDR3 has 13 amino acids. Trimming took off 4 bases at V and 7 bases at J, with 14 bases between the two ends. Here the CDR3 DNA reads TGCGCCAGCAGCCTAACGGACCGCGGTGGCTACACCTTC. It translates to CASSLTDRGGYTF.

The rearrangement joins TRBV5-4 to TRBJ1-4; a possible D gene is TRBD1 (5 bases). The V gene lost 0 bases and the J gene lost 8 bases, with 11 bases spanning the gap. Germline-derived CDR1 and CDR2 are SGHNT and YYREEE (reference sequence). There are 14 residues in the CDR3. The CDR3 spells CASSLGQLGEKLFF. DNA of the CDR3: TGTGCCAGCAGCTTGGGACAGCTTGGAGAAAAACTGTTTTTT. The full variable domain, with the rest looked up from reference TRBV5-4 and TRBJ1-4, is ETGVTQSPTHLIKTRGQQVTLRCSSQSGHNTVSWYQQALGQGPQFIFQYYREEENGRGNFPPRFSGLQFPNYSSELNVNALELDDSALYLCASSLGQLGEKLFFGSGTQLSVL.

V usage is TRBV21-1 and J usage is TRBJ1-2; the DNA was not compared with TRBD1, the D call given in the table. TRBV21-1 represents a pseudogene. This CDR3 comprises 15 residues. The CDR3 spells CASSKGARGQNGYTF. CDR3 nucleotides: TGTGCCAGCAGCAAAGGGGCCAGGGGGCAAAATGGCTACACCTTC.

The J gene is TRBJ1-1, the V gene TRBV7-8; D call uncertain. The CDR3 consists of 13 residues. Between the trimmed V and J ends, which lost 2 bases and 6 bases, there was a span of 10 bases. Germline assignment: CDR1 SGHVS and CDR2 FQNEAQ. The CDR3 DNA is TGTGCCAGCAGCTTACTACATACCGCTGAAGCTTTCTTT. Amino acid sequence: CASSLLHTAEAFF.

This clone was recorded a few times. The rearrangement uses TRBV6-1 and TRBJ2-3, with no clear D. There are 13 residues in the CDR3. CDR1 is MNHNS and CDR2 is SASEGT in the germline V gene. The germline V and J ends were trimmed by 2 bases and 6 bases, with 9 bases remaining between them. CDR3 protein: CASSERARDTQYF. The CDR3 DNA reads as TGTGCCAGCAGTGAACGGGCTCGGGATACGCAGTATTTT.

The chain couples TRBV6-5 to TRBJ2-1, with D perhaps TRBD1 (6 bases). The germline CDR1 and CDR2 sequences are MNHEY and SVGAGI. The CDR3 is 13 residues long. V lost 7 bases and J lost 8, with 15 bases in between. The CDR3 nucleotides are TGTGCCAGCACTACACTCAGGGGCGATGAGCAGTTCTTC. Encoded protein: CASTTLRGDEQFF.

V and J are TRBV18 and TRBJ1-2, with a possible D match to TRBD1 (6 bases). The CDR3 has 15 amino acids. The ends were cut back, 3 bases at V and 6 bases at J, with 17 bases in the middle. Looked up from germline, CDR1 is KGHSH and CDR2 is LQKENI. CDR3: CASSPLRGAKDGYTF. CDR3 DNA: TGTGCCAGCTCACCGCTCAGGGGAGCAAAGGATGGCTACACCTTC.

The chain combines TRBV5-6 with TRBJ1-2; 9 nucleotides line up with TRBD1. Losses at the gene ends were 4 bases for V and 3 bases for J; bases not matched to a gene: 7. The CDR3 loop spans 15 amino acids. The V gene's germline CDR1 is SGHDT and CDR2 YYEEEE. CDR3 DNA sequence: TGTGCCAGCAGCCCCTATGGACAGGGGCACTATGGCTACACCTTC. Its protein is CASSPYGQGHYGYTF.

The CDR3 DNA reads TGTGCCAGCAGTTTTGGACATTCTAGCTCTGGGGCCAACGTCCTGACTTTC. Translated: CASSFGHSSSGANVLTF. The chain recombines TRBV6-2 or TRBV6-3 with TRBJ2-6; weak D call: TRBD1 (5 bases). The CDR3 totals 17 residues. The germline CDR1 and CDR2 sequences are MNHEY and SVGEGT. Trimming left V 4 bases short and J 0 bases short, with 13 bases between.

The chain is built from TRBV5-1 and TRBJ2-7; 8 nucleotides agree with TRBD2. V lost 3 bases and J lost 3; bases outside the gene matches: 8. The CDR3 totals 15 residues. Germline lookup yields CDR1 SGHRS and CDR2 YFSETQ. This CDR3 is CASSWLGGEGYEQYF. CDR3 bases: TGCGCCAGCAGCTGGCTCGGGGGGGAAGGCTACGAGCAGTACTTC.

The chain uses TRBV5-4 and TRBJ1-4; 8 nucleotides agree with TRBD1. This CDR3 comprises 16 residues. The V segment lost 1 base and the J segment 4 bases; nucleotides outside the gene matches: 6. Germline V CDR1 and CDR2: SGHNT, YYREEE (reference sequence). In DNA, the CDR3 is TGTGCCAGCAGCTTGATGGCGACAGGGGATAATGAAAAACTGTTTTTT. Translation: CASSLMATGDNEKLFF.

This chain joins TRBV28 and TRBJ2-5; 9 nucleotides agree with TRBD1. The CDR3 sequence is 15 residues long. The germline gives CDR1 MDHEN, CDR2 SYDVKM. Losses at the gene ends were 0 bases for V and 2 bases for J; bases not matched to a gene: 1. CDR3: CASSLWGQGQETQYF. CDR3 sequence (DNA): TGTGCCAGCAGTTTATGGGGACAGGGTCAAGAGACCCAGTACTTC.

This chain links TRBV18 with TRBJ2-5; 7 positions match TRBD1. The ends lost 2 bases at V and 5 bases at J; junction bases unmatched: 8. Germline CDR1 reads KGHSH; CDR2 reads LQKENI. The CDR3 loop spans 15 amino acids. The CDR3 is CASSPWDRGSETQYF. CDR3 DNA sequence: TGTGCCAGCTCACCATGGGACAGAGGGAGTGAGACCCAGTACTTC.

The chain carries TRBV9 and TRBJ2-2; perhaps TRBD1 as D (6 bases). Germline CDR1 SGDLS, CDR2 YYNGEE. Trimming removed 3 bases from V and 1 base from J, with 10 bases in between. The CDR3 runs to 15 residues. The CDR3 reads CASSAQGMNTGELFF. The CDR3 bases are TGTGCCAGCAGCGCCCAGGGGATGAACACCGGGGAGCTGTTTTTT.

The genes are TRBV10-2 and TRBJ2-5, with D hard to call. Trimming removed 4 bases from V and 6 bases from J, with 15 bases in between. The CDR3 runs to 14 residues. Germline V gene lookup returns CDR1 WSHSY and CDR2 SAAADI. Written as DNA, the CDR3 is TGCGCCAGCAGTGTACCCGCTTCGGTCCAGACCCAGTACTTC. Protein: CASSVPASVQTQYF.

The chain couples TRBV6-1 to TRBJ1-5; D remains unclear. This CDR3 comprises 13 residues. Looked up from germline, CDR1 is MNHNS and CDR2 is SASEGT. The germline V and J ends were trimmed by 2 bases and 9 bases, with 11 bases remaining between them. CDR3 sequence: CASSETPSLPQHF. In nucleotides, the CDR3 is TGTGCCAGCAGTGAAACCCCGTCTTTGCCCCAGCATTTT.

The rearrangement joins TRBV5-1 to TRBJ1-1; a possible D gene is TRBD1 (5 bases). Trimming left V 5 bases short and J 6 bases short, with 14 bases between. Germline CDR1 SGHRS, CDR2 YFSETQ. The CDR3 extends over 13 amino acids. CDR3 protein: CASRGLGQPEAFF. For the CDR3, the DNA is TGCGCCAGCAGAGGCCTGGGGCAGCCTGAAGCTTTCTTT.

The chain is built from TRBV7-9 and TRBJ1-1; D is unresolved. Germline lookup yields CDR1 SEHNR and CDR2 FQNEAQ (reference sequence). This CDR3 is 12 amino acids long. Between the trimmed V and J ends, which lost 5 bases and 7 bases, there was a span of 11 bases. The CDR3 nucleotides are TGTGCCAGCAGCCCAGCCCAACTTGAAGCTTTCTTT. Protein product: CASSPAQLEAFF.

The rearrangement uses TRBV5-1 and TRBJ2-1; D uncertain. The germline V gene has CDR1 SGHRS and CDR2 YFSETQ. CDR3 size: 12 residues. V lost 4 bases and J lost 10, with 12 bases in between. The CDR3 sequence is CASSLLVREQFF. The CDR3 nucleotides are TGCGCCAGCAGCCTACTCGTGCGGGAGCAGTTCTTC.

The CDR3 nucleotides are TGTGCCAGCAGCGGGCGAGTCGGTCAGCCCCAGCATTTT. Protein: CASSGRVGQPQHF. The chain couples TRBV3-1 (or the pseudogene TRBV3-2) to TRBJ1-5, with D hard to call. The CDR3 runs to 13 residues. Germline V gene sequence: CDR1 LGHDT, CDR2 YNNKEL (reference sequence). Trimming removed 5 bases at V and 6 bases at J, with 11 bases between.

The chain employs TRBV7-3 and TRBJ1-2; D uncertain. The germline V gene has CDR1 SGHTA and CDR2 FQGTGA. CDR3 size: 13 residues. V lost 2 bases, J lost 7 bases, and 11 bases lay in between. The CDR3 nucleotides are TGTGCCAGCAGCTTACTAAGTGGTGGTGGCTACACCTTC. It codes for CASSLLSGGGYTF. Filled out from reference TRBV7-3 and TRBJ1-2, the complete variable domain reads GAGVSQTPSNKVTEKGKYVELRCDPISGHTALYWYRQSLGQGPEFLIYFQGTGAADDSGLPNDRFFAVRPEGSVSTLKIQRTERGDSAVYLCASSLLSGGGYTFGSGTRLTVV.